This T cell receptor beta chain was obtained from a study of T cells in tuberculosis. Overall study context: IGRA-negative adolescents, IGRA-positive adolescents with latent tuberculosis and adults with active tuberculosis formed this South African cohort.

As for time point: new active TB diagnosis, blood taken before or within 7 days of starting treatment. Confirmation came from sputum smear and/or culture positivity for M. tuberculosis. CDR3 length: 15 amino acids. Germline lookup yields CDR1 LGHNA and CDR2 YSLEER. Trimming stripped 0 bases from V and 3 bases from J, with 9 bases between. TCRdb's table, derived via immunoSEQ multiplex PCR, lists solely in-frame clones and lacks some. The sample shows 29,000 or so clones, around 92% of them seen only once. This clonotype was sampled from an adult with tuberculosis. Sequencing was performed on PBMCs, taken at tuberculosis diagnosis. The chain employs TRBV4-3 and TRBJ1-5, with TRBD1 as a possible D gene (6 bases). CDR3 in amino acids: CASSQDGQNNQPQHF. The CDR3, as DNA: TGCGCCAGCAGCCAAGATGGACAGAACAATCAGCCCCAGCATTTT.